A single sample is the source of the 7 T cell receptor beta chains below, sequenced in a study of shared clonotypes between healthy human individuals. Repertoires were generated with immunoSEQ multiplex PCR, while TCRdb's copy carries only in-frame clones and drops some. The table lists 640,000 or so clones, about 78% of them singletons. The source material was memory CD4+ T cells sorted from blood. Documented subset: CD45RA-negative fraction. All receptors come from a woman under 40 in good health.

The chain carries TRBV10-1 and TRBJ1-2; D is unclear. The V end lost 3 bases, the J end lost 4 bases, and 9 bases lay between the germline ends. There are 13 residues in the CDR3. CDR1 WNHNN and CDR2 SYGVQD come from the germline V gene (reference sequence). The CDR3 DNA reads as TGCGCCAGCAGTGACTTCGGTGCCTATGGCTACACCTTC. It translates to CASSDFGAYGYTF.

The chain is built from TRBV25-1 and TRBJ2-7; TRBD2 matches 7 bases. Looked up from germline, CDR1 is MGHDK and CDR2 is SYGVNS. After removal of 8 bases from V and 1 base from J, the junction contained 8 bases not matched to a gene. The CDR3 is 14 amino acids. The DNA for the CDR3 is TGTGCCAGCGGGAGTGACGGGAGGTCCTACGAGCAGTACTTC. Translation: CASGSDGRSYEQYF.

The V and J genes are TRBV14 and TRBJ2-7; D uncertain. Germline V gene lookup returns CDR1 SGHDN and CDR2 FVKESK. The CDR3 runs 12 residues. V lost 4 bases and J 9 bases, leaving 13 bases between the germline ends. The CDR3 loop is CASSLVVSSQYF. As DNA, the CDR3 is TGTGCCAGCAGCCTTGTGGTATCGTCGCAGTACTTC.

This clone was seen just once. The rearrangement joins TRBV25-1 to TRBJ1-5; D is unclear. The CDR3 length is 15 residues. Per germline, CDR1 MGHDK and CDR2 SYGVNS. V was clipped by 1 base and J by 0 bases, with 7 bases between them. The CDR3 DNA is TGTGCCAGCAGTGAATCGGTTTATAGCAATCAGCCCCAGCATTTT. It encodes CASSESVYSNQPQHF.

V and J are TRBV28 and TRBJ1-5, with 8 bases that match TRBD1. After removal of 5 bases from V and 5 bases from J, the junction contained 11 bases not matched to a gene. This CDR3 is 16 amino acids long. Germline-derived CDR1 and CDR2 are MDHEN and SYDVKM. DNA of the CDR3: TGTGCCAGCAGTGGCGCCGGGACAGGAGAGTATCAGCCCCAGCATTTT. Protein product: CASSGAGTGEYQPQHF.

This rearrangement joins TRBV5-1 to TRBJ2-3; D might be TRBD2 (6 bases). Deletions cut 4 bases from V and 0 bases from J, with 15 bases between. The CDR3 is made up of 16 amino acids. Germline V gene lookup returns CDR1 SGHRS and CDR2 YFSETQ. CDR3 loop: CASSTGGAPSTDTQYF. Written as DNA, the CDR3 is TGCGCCAGCAGCACCGGAGGGGCTCCTAGCACAGATACGCAGTATTTT. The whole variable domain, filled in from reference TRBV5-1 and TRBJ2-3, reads KAGVTQTPRYLIKTRGQQVTLSCSPISGHRSVSWYQQTPGQGLQFLFEYFSETQRNKGNFPGRFSGRQFSNSRSEMNVSTLELGDSALYLCASSTGGAPSTDTQYFGPGTRLTVL.

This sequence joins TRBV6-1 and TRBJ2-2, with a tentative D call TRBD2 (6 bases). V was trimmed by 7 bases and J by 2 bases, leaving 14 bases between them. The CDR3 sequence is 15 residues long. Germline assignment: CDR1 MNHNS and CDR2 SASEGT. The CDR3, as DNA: TGTGCCAGCACCCTGGGGAGGCTAAACACCGGGGAGCTGTTTTTT. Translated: CASTLGRLNTGELFF.